The 20 T cell receptor beta chains below were found in one sample sequenced in a study of PD-1 blockade in mismatch repair-deficient tumors. TCRdb's table, derived via immunoSEQ multiplex PCR, lists solely in-frame clones and lacks some. Of 15,000 to 20,000 clones detected, over 75% appear once; the ten largest clones hold about 1.5%. The material was PBMCs, obtained roughly 23 weeks after starting pembrolizumab. These receptors came from an adult with mismatch repair-deficient cancer.

This chain connects TRBV10-3 to TRBJ1-2, with D maybe TRBD1 (5 bases). Deletions cut 8 bases from V and 2 bases from J, with 9 bases between. The CDR3 extends over 12 amino acids. The germline CDR1 and CDR2 sequences are ENHRY and SYGVKD. The CDR3 coding sequence is TGTGCCATCTCTGACAGCAACTATGGCTACACCTTC. It codes for CAISDSNYGYTF.

V usage is TRBV5-4 and J usage is TRBJ2-3; 14 bases line up with TRBD2. The CDR3 extends over 17 amino acids. In germline, CDR1 is SGHNT, CDR2 YYREEE (reference sequence). Trimming took 4 bases from V and 3 from J; bases not matched to a gene: 7. The CDR3 DNA sequence: TGTGCCAGCAGCCCCCCCGGACTAGCGGGAGGTACAGATACGCAGTATTTT. Protein: CASSPPGLAGGTDTQYF.

The chain combines TRBV6-5 with TRBJ1-1; 7 positions agree with TRBD1. Per germline, CDR1 MNHEY and CDR2 SVGAGI. The J segment lost 5 bases and the V segment lost 3 bases, leaving 9 bases of the junction unmatched. The CDR3 runs to 15 residues. Written as DNA, the CDR3 is TGTGCCAGCAGTTATAGACAGGGCAGAACAACTGAAGCTTTCTTT. Translating gives CASSYRQGRTTEAFF.

The V call is TRBV9, the J call TRBJ1-1; 7 bases agree with TRBD1. Trimming removed 0 bases from V and 4 bases from J; junction bases left unmatched: 9. Germline CDR1 SGDLS, CDR2 YYNGEE. CDR3 length: 16 residues. In DNA, the CDR3 is TGTGCCAGCAGCGTAGGCGTTACAGGGGTAGCCACTGAAGCTTTCTTT. Translation gives CASSVGVTGVATEAFF.

The chain is built from TRBV15 and TRBJ2-6; D may be TRBD2 (7 bases). Trimming cost V 1 base and J 2 bases, with 9 bases left between them. There are 16 residues in the CDR3. Germline-derived CDR1 and CDR2 are LNHNV and YYDKDF (reference sequence). In nucleotides, the CDR3 is TGTGCCACCAGCAGAGGAGGGGGGGCTGGGGCCAACGTCCTGACTTTC. This sequence encodes CATSRGGGAGANVLTF.

This chain links TRBV5-5 with TRBJ2-7, with 10 nucleotides matching TRBD2. V trimming: 4 bases; J trimming: 7 bases; junction bases outside the gene matches: 5. This CDR3 has 13 residues. The V gene's germline CDR1 is SGHKS and CDR2 YYEKEE (reference sequence). This chain's CDR3 is CASSLAGVREQYF. The CDR3, as DNA: TGTGCCAGCAGCCTAGCGGGAGTAAGGGAGCAGTACTTC.

V and J are TRBV28 and TRBJ1-5, with a weak D call TRBD1 (6 bases). The V gene's germline CDR1 is MDHEN and CDR2 SYDVKM. Trimming shortened V by 7 bases and J by 0 bases, and 19 bases separated the two germline ends. The CDR3 is 17 residues long. The CDR3 loop reads CASISTGNYDSNQPQHF. The CDR3 DNA sequence: TGTGCCAGCATATCGACAGGAAACTACGATAGCAATCAGCCCCAGCATTTT.

This sequence joins TRBV5-8 and TRBJ1-2; the D is unclear. V gave up 1 base and J gave up 1 base, with 8 bases separating them. This CDR3 comprises 14 residues. The germline CDR1 and CDR2 sequences are SGHTS and YDEGEE. The CDR3 reads CASSLLGINYGYTF. The CDR3 DNA reads TGTGCCAGCAGCTTGCTAGGAATTAACTATGGCTACACCTTC.

This sequence joins TRBV5-5 and TRBJ1-2; D might be TRBD1 (5 bases). Trimming shortened V by 0 bases and J by 5 bases, and 17 bases separated the two germline ends. The germline gives CDR1 SGHKS, CDR2 YYEKEE (reference sequence). CDR3 length: 16 amino acids. CDR3: CASSLAGVGIGYGYTF. CDR3 bases: TGTGCCAGCAGCTTGGCGGGGGTCGGAATTGGGTATGGCTACACCTTC.

This sequence joins TRBV19 and TRBJ1-1, with D perhaps matching TRBD1 (5 bases). V dropped 4 bases and J dropped 6 bases, with 18 bases sitting between them. The CDR3 is 15 residues long. CDR1 LNHDA and CDR2 SQIVND come from the germline V gene (reference sequence). CDR3 nucleotide sequence: TGTGCCAGTAGTAAGACAGTAGATTCAGATGCTGAAGCTTTCTTT. Translation: CASSKTVDSDAEAFF.

The chain recombines TRBV5-1 with TRBJ1-2, with TRBD1 identical over 7 bases. Per germline, CDR1 SGHRS and CDR2 YFSETQ. The J segment lost 4 bases and the V segment lost 4 bases, leaving 4 bases of the junction unmatched. This CDR3 has 13 residues. CDR3: CASSPGDSYGYTF. The CDR3 nucleotides read TGCGCCAGCAGCCCCGGGGACAGCTATGGCTACACCTTC.

This sequence joins TRBV9 and TRBJ2-2, with 7 bases that match TRBD2. The V gene end was trimmed by 1 base and the J gene end by 4 bases; junction bases not matched to a gene: 7. CDR1 and CDR2 (germline): SGDLS, YYNGEE. This CDR3 is 16 amino acids long. This CDR3 reads CASSVRGGEGTGELFF. DNA for the CDR3: TGTGCCAGCAGCGTACGTGGGGGGGAAGGCACCGGGGAGCTGTTTTTT. Looking up the rest from reference TRBV9 and TRBJ2-2 gives the full variable domain: DSGVTQTPKHLITATGQRVTLRCSPRSGDLSVYWYQQSLDQGLQFLIQYYNGEERAKGNILERFSAQQFPDLHSELNLSSLELGDSALYFCASSVRGGEGTGELFFGEGSRLTVL.

The chain uses TRBV25-1 and TRBJ1-1; D possibly corresponds to TRBD1 (5 bases). Germline CDR1 and CDR2: MGHDK and SYGVNS. The CDR3 is 14 residues long. V shed 4 bases and J shed 0 bases, with 9 bases lying between them. CDR3 bases: TGTGCCAGCAGTGGACAGCAAATGAACACTGAAGCTTTCTTT. It yields the protein CASSGQQMNTEAFF.

This chain uses TRBV18 with TRBJ1-4; D may be TRBD1 (6 bases). Trimming stripped 3 bases from V and 8 bases from J, with 13 bases between. The germline CDR1 and CDR2 sequences are KGHSH and LQKENI. The CDR3 contains 14 residues. CDR3 sequence: CASSPEQGREKLFF. DNA of the CDR3: TGTGCCAGCTCACCTGAACAGGGTCGGGAAAAACTGTTTTTT.

The chain is built from TRBV2 and TRBJ2-1; 7 bases match TRBD1. There are 15 residues in the CDR3. After removal of 3 bases from V and 6 bases from J, the junction contained 8 bases not matched to a gene. Germline CDR1 and CDR2: SNHLY and FYNNEI. Here the CDR3 reads CASSDPDRAGNEQFF. The CDR3 nucleotides read TGTGCCAGCAGTGACCCTGACAGGGCCGGCAATGAGCAGTTCTTC.

The chain carries TRBV2 and TRBJ2-1; 9 bases agree with TRBD2. V shed 8 bases, J shed 8 bases, and the junction held 4 bases outside the gene matches. The CDR3 runs to 12 residues. Germline assignment: CDR1 SNHLY and CDR2 FYNNEI. CDR3 nucleotide sequence: TGTGCCAGCCGCGGGAGGGCCGATGAGCAGTTCTTC. The encoded protein is CASRGRADEQFF.

The rearrangement uses TRBV28 and TRBJ2-2; 12 positions match TRBD2. The germline gives CDR1 MDHEN, CDR2 SYDVKM. This CDR3 has 14 residues. J gave up 5 bases and V 9 bases, and 4 bases lay outside the gene matches. CDR3 sequence (DNA): TGTGCCAGGACGACTAGCGGGGGAACCGGGGAGCTGTTTTTT. It is translated as CARTTSGGTGELFF.

This sequence joins TRBV7-9 and TRBJ2-5, with 11 bases that match TRBD2. V shed 5 bases and J 13 bases; nucleotides not matched to a gene: 12. This CDR3 spans 14 amino acids. Germline lookup yields CDR1 SEHNR and CDR2 FQNEAQ (reference sequence). CDR3 region: CASSPGASGGPRYF. The CDR3 DNA sequence: TGTGCCAGCAGCCCTGGGGCTAGCGGGGGGCCTCGGTACTTC. Using reference TRBV7-9 and TRBJ2-5 for the parts outside the CDR3, the full variable domain is DTGVSQNPRHKITKRGQNVTFRCDPISEHNRLYWYRQTLGQGPEFLTYFQNEAQLEKSRLLSDRFSAERPKGSFSTLEIQRTEQGDSAMYLCASSPGASGGPRYFGPGTRLLVL.

The V gene is TRBV19, the J gene TRBJ2-7, with 15 nucleotides matching TRBD2. This CDR3 is built from 17 residues. The germline gives CDR1 LNHDA, CDR2 SQIVND (reference sequence). Losses at the gene ends were 6 bases for V and 0 bases for J; bases not matched to a gene: 6. In DNA, the CDR3 is TGTGCCAGTAGCTCGGGACTAGCGGGAGGTAGCTCCTACGAGCAGTACTTC. It is translated as CASSSGLAGGSSYEQYF.

The chain uses TRBV28 and TRBJ1-1; D may be TRBD1 (6 bases). The CDR3 runs 15 residues. The germline CDR1 and CDR2 sequences are MDHEN and SYDVKM. The V gene lost 8 bases and the J gene lost 3 bases, with 19 bases spanning the gap. The CDR3 DNA is TGTGCCAGCGGTCTACCAGGGGTCAGGGACACTGAAGCTTTCTTT. It codes for CASGLPGVRDTEAFF.